A selection of T cell receptor beta chains follows, all from one sample in a study of T-cell reconstitution after alpha-beta-depleted transplantation in children. One entry per CDR3 protein, called by TCRdb with MiXCR from the PCR reads. The table includes around 500,000 distinct CDR3 sequences, under 25% detected once. The source was PBMCs, mostly from graft donor cells, collected 360 days after TCRalphabeta/CD19-depleted stem cell transplant. All receptors come from a boy less than two years old who had a stem cell transplant for acute myeloid leukemia, so the T cells may come from the graft donor. The CDR3 runs from the conserved cysteine through the conserved F or W. A D gene is named only where the DNA matches it firmly. Size tells how often a clone was seen (once, few, many) or the class of an expanded clone, and some rows leave it out.

CDR3,DNA,J,D,length,V,size
CAITPAGGLPYNEQFF,TGTGCCATCACCCCCGCCGGGGGACTGCCCTACAATGAGCAGTTCTTC,TRBJ2-1,-,16,TRBV10-3,many
CAIHLPGQGYNEQFF,TGTGCCATCCACCTTCCGGGACAGGGGTACAATGAGCAGTTCTTC,TRBJ2-1,TRBD1,15,TRBV12-3/TRBV12-4,many
CSVAGLNRGGPEQYF,TGCAGCGTTGCGGGGCTCAACAGGGGGGGCCCCGAGCAGTACTTC,TRBJ2-7,-,15,TRBV29-1,few
CSATSGQSSYEQYF,TGCAGTGCTACGTCCGGACAGAGTTCGTACGAGCAGTACTTC,TRBJ2-7,-,14,TRBV20-1,-
CASSLQGESTEAFF,TGTGCCAGCAGCCTACAGGGTGAAAGTACTGAAGCTTTCTTT,TRBJ1-1,-,14,TRBV7-2,-
CSAINGGAQNEQFF,TGCAGTGCTATTAACGGGGGGGCGCAGAATGAGCAGTTCTTC,TRBJ2-1,TRBD2,14,TRBV20-1,-
CASSAGGGTEAFF,TGTGCCAGCAGTGCAGGGGGGGGCACTGAAGCTTTCTTT,TRBJ1-1,TRBD1,13,TRBV2,few
CASSFRGGQETQYF,TGTGCCAGCAGCTTTCGCGGGGGCCAAGAGACCCAGTACTTC,TRBJ2-5,TRBD2,14,TRBV7-2,many
CSANRDSYYEQYF,TGCAGTGCTAACCGGGACAGTTACTACGAGCAGTACTTC,TRBJ2-7,TRBD1,13,TRBV20-1,few
CASSLAPPQHF,TGTGCCAGCAGTTTAGCCCCCCCCCAGCATTTT,TRBJ1-5,-,11,TRBV12-3/TRBV12-4,few
CASSVDRGGYTF,TGTGCCAGCAGCGTGGACAGGGGAGGCTACACCTTC,TRBJ1-2,TRBD1,12,TRBV7-9,many
CASSLGDRDRGKSEQFF,TGTGCCAGCAGCTTAGGCGACAGAGACAGGGGAAAGAGTGAGCAGTTCTTC,TRBJ2-1,TRBD1,17,TRBV13,few
CASSSWGLGRGSSYEQYF,TGTGCCAGCAGCTCTTGGGGATTGGGCAGGGGAAGCTCCTACGAGCAGTACTTC,TRBJ2-7,-,18,TRBV7-2,many
CASSDILGGTGELFF,TGTGCCAGCAGTGACATCCTCGGGGGAACCGGGGAGCTGTTTTTT,TRBJ2-2,-,15,TRBV25-1,many
CSVGSSGGLKEETQYF,TGCAGCGTTGGGTCTAGCGGGGGACTCAAGGAAGAGACCCAGTACTTC,TRBJ2-5,TRBD2,16,TRBV29-1,many
CASRRNTEAFF,TGTGCCAGCAGGAGGAACACTGAAGCTTTCTTT,TRBJ1-1,-,11,TRBV12-3/TRBV12-4,many
CASSSLHRPNTEAFF,TGTGCCAGCAGTTCCCTTCATAGACCGAACACTGAAGCTTTCTTT,TRBJ1-1,-,15,TRBV7-6,-
CANRPQTGELFF,TGTGCCAATCGCCCACAGACCGGGGAGCTGTTTTTT,TRBJ2-2,-,12,TRBV7-9,-
CASSPRDRGPDTQYF,TGTGCCAGCAGCCCACGGGACAGGGGTCCAGATACGCAGTATTTT,TRBJ2-3,TRBD1,15,TRBV12-3/TRBV12-4,-
CASSAGGLAGVQETQYF,TGTGCCAGCAGCGCTGGGGGACTAGCGGGAGTTCAAGAGACCCAGTACTTC,TRBJ2-5,TRBD2,17,TRBV9,many
CASSLEAGAYNEQFF,TGCGCCAGCAGCTTGGAGGCGGGGGCCTACAATGAGCAGTTCTTC,TRBJ2-1,TRBD2,15,TRBV5-1,many
CASSYRRAQGEQFF,TGTGCCAGCAGTTATCGCAGGGCCCAGGGTGAGCAGTTCTTC,TRBJ2-1,-,14,TRBV28,-
CASSPPGGGEQFF,TGTGCCAGCAGTCCACCGGGGGGTGGTGAGCAGTTCTTC,TRBJ2-1,TRBD2,13,TRBV12-3/TRBV12-4,-
CASSLSSDWGAYF,TGTGCCAGCAGTTTATCATCGGACTGGGGGGCTTACTTC,TRBJ2-5,-,13,TRBV28,-
CASSLKRTVQETQYF,TGTGCCAGCAGCCTTAAGCGGACAGTCCAAGAGACCCAGTACTTC,TRBJ2-5,-,15,TRBV5-6,many
CASSISSRVEQFF,TGTGCCAGTAGTATTAGCAGTAGGGTTGAGCAGTTCTTC,TRBJ2-1,-,13,TRBV19,-
CASKDSRLEGSYTF,TGTGCCAGTAAGGACAGCCGCTTGGAGGGTAGCTACACCTTC,TRBJ1-2,-,14,TRBV12-3/TRBV12-4,many
CASSYSKGLAGGQDTQYF,TGTGCCAGCAGTTACTCGAAGGGCCTAGCGGGGGGTCAAGATACGCAGTATTTT,TRBJ2-3,TRBD2,18,TRBV6-2/TRBV6-3,-
CASSYSTSGEPSYNEQFF,TGTGCCAGCAGTTACTCGACTAGCGGGGAACCTTCCTACAATGAGCAGTTCTTC,TRBJ2-1,TRBD2,18,TRBV6-5,-
CATSVAGGGKNEQFF,TGTGCCACCAGTGTAGCAGGGGGCGGTAAGAATGAGCAGTTCTTC,TRBJ2-1,TRBD1,15,TRBV24-1,-
CSVERGSGNTIYF,TGCAGCGTTGAAAGGGGCTCTGGAAACACCATATATTTT,TRBJ1-3,-,13,TRBV29-1,-
CATSRLPFIAGEETQYF,TGTGCCACCAGCAGACTCCCCTTTATAGCGGGGGAAGAGACCCAGTACTTC,TRBJ2-5,TRBD2,17,TRBV15,many
CASSLVYGNTGGEDTGELFF,TGTGCCAGCAGCTTAGTTTACGGGAACACAGGGGGCGAAGACACCGGGGAGCTGTTTTTT,TRBJ2-2,TRBD1,20,TRBV7-8,-
CSVEEATDQETQYF,TGCAGCGTTGAGGAGGCGACAGACCAAGAGACCCAGTACTTC,TRBJ2-5,-,14,TRBV29-1,-
CASSDRTGGSGYTF,TGTGCCAGCAGCGACCGAACGGGGGGTAGCGGCTACACCTTC,TRBJ1-2,-,14,TRBV7-2,-
CASSLRGVKTDTQYF,TGTGCCAGCAGTCTCAGGGGGGTAAAGACAGATACGCAGTATTTT,TRBJ2-3,-,15,TRBV12-3/TRBV12-4,many
CASAISGRSNQPQHF,TGTGCCAGCGCAATATCGGGTCGTAGCAATCAGCCCCAGCATTTT,TRBJ1-5,-,15,TRBV5-6,many
CASSSRLAGDEQFF,TGTGCCAGCAGTTCCCGACTAGCGGGGGACGAGCAGTTCTTC,TRBJ2-1,TRBD2,14,TRBV12-3/TRBV12-4,many
CASKASGGSDTQYF,TGTGCCAGCAAGGCTAGCGGGGGATCAGATACGCAGTATTTT,TRBJ2-3,TRBD2,14,TRBV6-5,few
CASSVFAGGYTF,TGTGCCAGCAGTGTATTCGCCGGTGGCTACACCTTC,TRBJ1-2,-,12,TRBV25-1,-
CASSLVAGHSGANVLTF,TGTGCCAGCAGTTTGGTAGCGGGCCACTCTGGGGCCAACGTCCTGACTTTC,TRBJ2-6,TRBD2,17,TRBV27,-
CSATLGAGDETQYF,TGCAGTGCTACGCTAGGAGCGGGGGATGAGACCCAGTACTTC,TRBJ2-5,TRBD2,14,TRBV20-1,many
CASSQDRISHTQYF,TGTGCCAGCAGCCAAGATCGGATTTCCCATACGCAGTATTTT,TRBJ2-3,-,14,TRBV14,-
CASSLVRGQGKSQNYGYTF,TGCGCCAGCAGCTTGGTCCGGGGACAGGGCAAGTCCCAAAACTATGGCTACACCTTC,TRBJ1-2,TRBD1,19,TRBV5-1,-
CASSHKGYPYEQYF,TGTGCCAGCAGTCACAAGGGCTACCCCTACGAGCAGTACTTC,TRBJ2-7,-,14,TRBV2,-
CASSLGAGRLYEQFF,TGTGCCAGCAGCTTGGGGGCAGGGAGGTTGTATGAGCAGTTCTTC,TRBJ2-1,-,15,TRBV5-5,-
CSARGPYRGRTDTQYF,TGCAGTGCTAGAGGGCCGTACAGGGGGCGCACAGATACGCAGTATTTT,TRBJ2-3,TRBD1,16,TRBV20-1,few
CSVDLFVGNEQFF,TGCAGCGTTGATTTGTTTGTGGGAAATGAGCAGTTCTTC,TRBJ2-1,-,13,TRBV29-1,few
CASSPARGQNSPLHF,TGTGCCAGCTCACCGGCCCGAGGGCAAAATTCACCCCTCCACTTT,TRBJ1-6,-,15,TRBV18,-
CASRRTLGGVSYNEQFF,TGTGCCAGTAGACGAACCTTGGGCGGGGTCTCCTACAATGAGCAGTTCTTC,TRBJ2-1,-,17,TRBV19,-
CASSHYYLNTEAFF,TGTGCCAGCAGCCATTACTACTTGAACACTGAAGCTTTCTTT,TRBJ1-1,-,14,TRBV14,many
CASSRDRATDTQYF,TGTGCCAGCAGCCGCGACAGGGCTACAGATACGCAGTATTTT,TRBJ2-3,TRBD1,14,TRBV11-2,-
CSAKTSGAYQETQYF,TGCAGTGCTAAGACTAGCGGGGCGTACCAAGAGACCCAGTACTTC,TRBJ2-5,TRBD2,15,TRBV20-1,-
CASSPRRQGDSPLHF,TGCGCCAGCAGCCCCCGGAGGCAGGGTGATTCACCCCTCCACTTT,TRBJ1-6,-,15,TRBV4-1,-
CASGYSEQYF,TGTGCCAGCGGATATTCCGAGCAGTACTTC,TRBJ2-7,-,10,TRBV27,few
CSVGDIAEAFF,TGCAGCGTTGGGGATATCGCTGAAGCTTTCTTT,TRBJ1-1,-,11,TRBV29-1,-
CSARSQGADTQYF,TGCAGTGCTAGAAGTCAGGGGGCAGATACGCAGTATTTT,TRBJ2-3,TRBD1,13,TRBV20-1,many
CASSPQLVRETQYF,TGTGCCAGCAGCCCCCAGCTCGTTCGGGAGACCCAGTACTTC,TRBJ2-5,-,14,TRBV7-6,many